These 28 T cell receptor beta chains came from one sample sequenced in a study of control samples from healthy donors and cancer patients. The method was immunoSEQ multiplex PCR; TCRdb's version includes in-frame clones alone and lacks a portion of them. In the table there are approximately 82,000 clones, about 89% of which are singletons. The sample comprised blood. Source of these receptors: a man aged 45-65 years in good health.

This chain uses TRBV5-1 with TRBJ1-6; a possible D gene is TRBD1 (5 bases). This CDR3 spans 15 amino acids. Germline loops: CDR1 SGHRS, CDR2 YFSETQ. V gave up 0 bases and J gave up 8 bases, with 12 bases separating them. The CDR3 nucleotides read TGCGCCAGCAGCTTGGCGGGACTCGGAGATTCACCCCTCCACTTT. The encoded protein is CASSLAGLGDSPLHF.

This rearrangement joins TRBV11-3 to TRBJ1-5; the D is unclear. The V and J ends lost 1 base and 7 bases respectively, with 8 bases between them. This CDR3 is built from 13 residues. The germline CDR1 and CDR2 sequences are SGHNT and YENEEA. Here the CDR3 DNA reads TGTGCCAGCAGCTTAGGGGGAAAACAGCCCCAGCATTTT. Residues: CASSLGGKQPQHF.

CDR3 loop: CASAPRDPRYGYTF. CDR3 DNA: TGTGCCAGCGCCCCGAGGGACCCCCGGTATGGCTACACCTTC. The V gene is TRBV6-5, the J gene TRBJ1-2; the D gene is possibly TRBD1 (5 bases). The length of the CDR3 is 14 residues. CDR1 is MNHEY and CDR2 is SVGAGI in the germline V gene. The ends were cut back, 8 bases at V and 5 bases at J, with 18 bases in the middle.

V usage is TRBV12-3 or TRBV12-4 and J usage is TRBJ2-5; no firm D call. Trimming took 5 bases from V and 8 from J, leaving 15 bases between them. The CDR3 is made up of 13 amino acids. The CDR3 region has the DNA TGTGCCAGCAGTGGGGAAAATCCTGGAACCCAGTACTTC. It translates to CASSGENPGTQYF.

V is TRBV9 and J is TRBJ1-4, with D possibly being TRBD1 (6 bases). V was clipped by 4 bases and J by 4 bases, with 14 bases between them. The CDR3 is made up of 15 amino acids. Germline-derived CDR1 and CDR2 are SGDLS and YYNGEE. The CDR3 region has the DNA TGTGCCAGCAGCCCGAGGGACAATAGTAATGAAAAACTGTTTTTT. Residues: CASSPRDNSNEKLFF.

The CDR3 sequence is CATSDNRGGTYNEQFF. CDR3 coding DNA: TGTGCCACCAGTGATAACAGGGGGGGTACCTACAATGAGCAGTTCTTC. This chain uses TRBV24-1 with TRBJ2-1; weak D call: TRBD1 (8 bases). Germline CDR1 reads KGHDR; CDR2 reads SFDVKD. The CDR3 has 16 residues. V was cut by 3 bases and J by 2 bases, with 13 bases left in between.

The chain has TRBV5-4 and TRBJ2-2; tentative D call: TRBD2 (5 bases). Germline V gene data show CDR1 as SGHNT and CDR2 as YYREEE (reference sequence). V lost 3 bases to trimming and J lost 1 base, with 10 bases between them. This CDR3 is 15 amino acids long. In DNA, the CDR3 is TGTGCCAGCAGCTCCTTGGACTGGAACACCGGGGAGCTGTTTTTT. It yields the protein CASSSLDWNTGELFF.

J is TRBJ1-2 and V is TRBV7-9; D unclear. CDR1 SEHNR and CDR2 FQNEAQ come from the germline V gene (reference sequence). CDR3 length: 14 amino acids. Trimming left V 1 base short and J 0 bases short, with 6 bases between. In DNA form, the CDR3 reads TGTGCCAGCAGCTTAGGGGCGGCTAACTATGGCTACACCTTC. It yields the protein CASSLGAANYGYTF.

V is TRBV9 and J is TRBJ1-5; no clear D gene. CDR1 and CDR2 (germline): SGDLS, YYNGEE. The CDR3 loop spans 13 amino acids. Trimming pared 2 bases from V and 0 bases from J, leaving 3 bases between. CDR3 in amino acids: CASSVYSNQPQHF. DNA of the CDR3: TGTGCCAGCAGCGTTTATAGCAATCAGCCCCAGCATTTT.

The chain employs TRBV30 and TRBJ2-3, with 7 nucleotides matching TRBD1. This CDR3 is 12 amino acids long. CDR1 and CDR2 from the germline V gene are GTSNPN and SVGIG (reference sequence). V shed 4 bases and J 3 bases; nucleotides not matched to a gene: 1. The CDR3 bases are TGTGCCTGGACCAGGGGGACAGATACGCAGTATTTT. It specifies CAWTRGTDTQYF.

The chain combines TRBV6-2 or TRBV6-3 with TRBJ1-1; possibly TRBD1 for D (6 bases). The germline V gene encodes CDR1 MNHEY and CDR2 SVGEGT. V was cut by 2 bases and J by 1 base, with 11 bases left in between. The CDR3 has 15 residues. The chain's CDR3 is CASSYRAGANTEAFF. The CDR3 nucleotides are TGTGCCAGCAGTTACAGGGCAGGGGCGAACACTGAAGCTTTCTTT.

This chain links TRBV2 with TRBJ1-2; D is undetermined. Germline values: CDR1 SNHLY, CDR2 FYNNEI. The V and J ends lost 1 base and 4 bases respectively, with 4 bases between them. There are 12 residues in the CDR3. CDR3 sequence: CASSEEGYGYTF. CDR3 nucleotide sequence: TGTGCCAGCAGTGAAGAGGGCTATGGCTACACCTTC. The full variable domain, with the rest looked up from reference TRBV2 and TRBJ1-2, is EPEVTQTPSHQVTQMGQEVILRCVPISNHLYFYWYRQILGQKVEFLVSFYNNEISEKSEIFDDQFSVERPDGSNFTLKIRSTKLEDSAMYFCASSEEGYGYTFGSGTRLTVV.

V usage is TRBV2 and J usage is TRBJ1-2; D unresolved. The ends were cut back, 10 bases at V and 5 bases at J, with 17 bases in the middle. From germline, CDR1 is SNHLY and CDR2 FYNNEI. The CDR3 is made up of 13 amino acids. CDR3 protein: CATTGGMGYGYTF. The CDR3 coding sequence is TGTGCCACCACCGGTGGGATGGGGTATGGCTACACCTTC.

V usage is TRBV15 and J usage is TRBJ1-1, with unresolved D. The germline CDR1 and CDR2 sequences are LNHNV and YYDKDF (reference sequence). This CDR3 has 14 amino acids. Trimming cost V 1 base and J 1 base, with 7 bases left between them. The CDR3 DNA reads TGTGCCACCAGCAGAGCGATAGAGAACACTGAAGCTTTCTTT. This encodes CATSRAIENTEAFF.

This rearrangement joins TRBV24-1 to TRBJ2-2; weak D call: TRBD1 (6 bases). CDR3 length: 16 residues. Trimming left V 4 bases short and J 2 bases short, with 13 bases between. The germline V gene encodes CDR1 KGHDR and CDR2 SFDVKD. The DNA for the CDR3 is TGTGCCACCAGTGAACCCCGGACAGCTAACACCGGGGAGCTGTTTTTT. Its protein is CATSEPRTANTGELFF.

V gene TRBV3-1 (or the pseudogene TRBV3-2) combines with J gene TRBJ2-5; no reliable D call. There are 12 residues in the CDR3. Germline V gene lookup returns CDR1 LGHDT and CDR2 YNNKEL (reference sequence). The ends were cut back, 1 base at V and 7 bases at J, with 7 bases in the middle. CDR3 DNA sequence: TGTGCCAGCAGCCAAGGGGGTGGGACCCAGTACTTC. It yields the protein CASSQGGGTQYF.

This rearrangement joins TRBV30 to TRBJ1-5, with D hard to call. CDR1 and CDR2 from the germline V gene are GTSNPN and SVGIG (reference sequence). The CDR3 has 14 amino acids. V lost 2 bases and J 6 bases, leaving 14 bases between the germline ends. CDR3 protein: CAWSKGLNSQPQHF. The CDR3, as DNA: TGTGCCTGGAGTAAAGGACTCAATTCTCAGCCCCAGCATTTT.

The J gene is TRBJ2-1, the V gene TRBV24-1, with no clear D. In germline, CDR1 is KGHDR, CDR2 SFDVKD. The V end was cut by 1 base, the J end by 8 bases, with 5 bases between. The CDR3 length is 12 residues. CDR3 DNA: TGTGCCACCAGTGATTTTAGAGATGAGCAGTTCTTC. Translation: CATSDFRDEQFF.

This chain connects TRBV19 to TRBJ2-5; the D gene is possibly TRBD2 (7 bases). The CDR3 sequence is 15 residues long. Germline CDR1 reads LNHDA; CDR2 reads SQIVND (reference sequence). The V end lost 6 bases, the J end lost 5 bases, and 19 bases lay between the germline ends. The CDR3 loop is CASSPWGGARETQYF. The CDR3 nucleotides are TGTGCCAGTAGCCCCTGGGGGGGGGCGAGGGAGACCCAGTACTTC.

V is TRBV5-4 and J is TRBJ1-2, with D unclear. The CDR3 sequence is 14 residues long. Trimming cost V 1 base and J 6 bases, with 13 bases left between them. Germline V lookup: CDR1 SGHNT, CDR2 YYREEE (reference sequence). CDR3 amino acids: CASSLSAGEDGYTF. The CDR3 DNA reads as TGTGCCAGCAGCTTGTCAGCGGGAGAGGATGGCTACACCTTC. Variable domain in full (rest from reference TRBV5-4 and TRBJ1-2): ETGVTQSPTHLIKTRGQQVTLRCSSQSGHNTVSWYQQALGQGPQFIFQYYREEENGRGNFPPRFSGLQFPNYSSELNVNALELDDSALYLCASSLSAGEDGYTFGSGTRLTVV.

The chain joins TRBV30 to TRBJ1-3; D not certain. Per germline, CDR1 GTSNPN and CDR2 SVGIG (reference sequence). There are 13 residues in the CDR3. V was shortened by 0 bases and J by 1 base, with 4 bases between the two germline ends. CDR3 coding DNA: TGTGCCTGGAGTGTTGGTTCTGGAAACACCATATATTTT. It translates to CAWSVGSGNTIYF.

This clone came up a few times. The V call is TRBV30, the J call TRBJ1-2; D ambiguous. Per the germline V gene, CDR1 is GTSNPN and CDR2 is SVGIG (reference sequence). The length of the CDR3 is 13 residues. Deletions cut 7 bases from V and 4 bases from J, with 16 bases between. The CDR3 DNA reads TGTGCCTCCTCCGACCCCGTGCGCTATGGCTACACCTTC. Its translation: CASSDPVRYGYTF. Looking up the rest from reference TRBV30 and TRBJ1-2 gives the full variable domain: SQTIHQWPATLVQPVGSPLSLECTVEGTSNPNLYWYRQAAGRGLQLLFYSVGIGQISSEVPQNLSASRPQDRQFILSSKKLLLSDSGFYLCASSDPVRYGYTFGSGTRLTVV.

The CDR3 reads CASRQTAEAFF. The CDR3 DNA follows: TGTGCCAGCAGACAGACGGCTGAAGCTTTCTTT. This chain links TRBV6-6 with TRBJ1-1; D gene ambiguous. The CDR3 has 11 residues. CDR1 is MNHNY and CDR2 is SVGAGI in the germline V gene (reference sequence). V gave up 6 bases and J gave up 6 bases, with 8 bases separating them.

The gene calls are TRBV18 and TRBJ1-1; 8 bases map to TRBD1. J was trimmed by 6 bases and V by 0 bases; bases with no gene match: 9. The CDR3 length is 16 residues. CDR1 is KGHSH, CDR2 LQKENI, per germline. The CDR3: CASSPPGTGGIPEAFF. For the CDR3, the DNA is TGTGCCAGCTCACCACCGGGGACAGGAGGGATCCCTGAAGCTTTCTTT.

This rearrangement joins TRBV11-2 to TRBJ1-1; D not resolved. The CDR3 length is 12 residues. V was shortened by 10 bases and J by 5 bases, with 14 bases between the two germline ends. Looked up from germline, CDR1 is SGHAT and CDR2 is FQNNGV. Here the CDR3 DNA reads TGTGCCACCGGGCGGGGAGGGACTGAAGCTTTCTTT. It encodes CATGRGGTEAFF. Based on the CDR3 plus reference TRBV11-2 and TRBJ1-1, the full variable domain is EAGVAQSPRYKIIEKRQSVAFWCNPISGHATLYWYQQILGQGPKLLIQFQNNGVVDDSQLPKDRFSAERLKGVDSTLKIQPAKLEDSAVYLCATGRGGTEAFFGQGTRLTVV.

V and J are TRBV13 and TRBJ2-7; 12 bases match TRBD1. The trim removed 5 bases at V and 4 bases at J, leaving 3 bases unmatched. Per germline, CDR1 PRHDT and CDR2 FYEKMQ (reference sequence). The length of the CDR3 is 14 residues. The CDR3 spells CASSPGQGAYEQYF. As DNA, the CDR3 is TGTGCCAGCAGCCCGGGACAGGGGGCGTACGAGCAGTACTTC. Based on the CDR3 plus reference TRBV13 and TRBJ2-7, the full variable domain is AAGVIQSPRHLIKEKRETATLKCYPIPRHDTVYWYQQGPGQDPQFLISFYEKMQSDKGSIPDRFSAQQFSDYHSELNMSSLELGDSALYFCASSPGQGAYEQYFGPGTRLTVT.

The V call is TRBV5-4, the J call TRBJ1-1; D perhaps matches TRBD1 (5 bases). V was trimmed by 0 bases and J by 11 bases, leaving 23 bases between them. Germline assignment: CDR1 SGHNT and CDR2 YYREEE (reference sequence). The CDR3 totals 16 residues. Here the CDR3 DNA reads TGTGCCAGCAGCTTGGATAATTGGGACCTACTAAACTCCGCTTTCTTT. The encoded protein is CASSLDNWDLLNSAFF.

This chain connects TRBV4-3 to TRBJ2-3; D is unclear. This CDR3 is built from 15 residues. The V end was cut by 1 base, the J end by 0 bases, with 8 bases between. Germline V gene sequence: CDR1 LGHNA, CDR2 YSLEER. DNA for the CDR3: TGCGCCAGCAGCCAAGCAGCGACTAGCACAGATACGCAGTATTTT. Protein: CASSQAATSTDTQYF.